This T cell receptor beta chain was sequenced for a study of CD8 T cells in ankylosing spondylitis. Study-level findings and limits: Significantly higher representation of disease-linked clones was reported for matched ankylosing spondylitis synovial fluid. There was a TCR beta motif, made of 7 to 9 highly homologous variants, that appeared characteristic of ankylosing spondylitis blood. Certain motif variants had earlier been reported in reactive arthritis synovial fluid and blood.

Looked up from germline, CDR1 is KGHSH and CDR2 is LQKENI. Trimming cost V 6 bases and J 10 bases, with 21 bases left between them. CDR3 length: 14 residues. This clonotype was observed many times. Its target is unknown. Quantitative 5'-RACE with molecular barcodes generated TCR beta libraries. TCRdb fed the 5' RACE reads into MiXCR, producing one record per CDR3 protein. Among 200,000 to 250,000 distinct CDR3 sequences, roughly a tenth were seen once, and the ten largest hold approximately 20%. The sample taken for sequencing was blood, either unsorted or a sorted T cell fraction (not recorded which). The J gene is TRBJ1-1, the V gene TRBV18, with a possible D match to TRBD1 (6 bases). This TCR was recovered from a male donor with ankylosing spondylitis or in good health (not recorded which). CDR3 nucleotide sequence: TGTGCCAGCTCCTCCACGGACTCGGGGGCAAGAGCTTTCTTT. Protein sequence: CASSSTDSGARAFF.